Listed here are 13 T cell receptor beta chains from one sample, sequenced in a study of metastatic and nonmetastatic thyroid tumors. MiXCR re-clonotyped the PCR reads for TCRdb. The sample has some 20,000 clones, 20% to 25% seen once. Thyroid surgery took place with no prior treatment in any patient. The sample taken for sequencing was tumor tissue. These receptors all come from a female donor with papillary thyroid cancer or a benign thyroid nodule (not recorded which). Some clones in this sample may be carry-over from other donors' samples.

This clone was found many times. One base away lies a much larger clone, so this may be a sequencing read error. The sample holds other DNA sequences that translate to the same CDR3. V usage is TRBV19 and J usage is TRBJ1-3; TRBD1 aligns across 9 bases. This CDR3 has 11 residues. Germline CDR1 and CDR2: LNHDA and SQIVND (reference sequence). CDR3: CARDRGNTIYF. The CDR3 DNA is TGTGCCAGGGACAGGGGAAACACCATATACTTT. Full variable domain (rest looked up from reference TRBV19 and TRBJ1-3): DGGITQSPKYLFRKEGQNVTLSCEQNLNHDAMYWYRQDPGQGLRLIYYSQIVNDFQKGDIAEGYSVSREKKESFPLTVTSAQKNPTAFYLCARDRGNTIYFGEGSWLTVV.

The table lists this clone with many counts. The chain joins TRBV7-2 to TRBJ2-2; either TRBD1 or TRBD2 may fit D (5 bases each). Trimming pared 3 bases from V and 3 bases from J, leaving 20 bases between. This CDR3 is built from 18 residues. Germline V gene lookup returns CDR1 SGHTA and CDR2 FQGNSA. CDR3 in amino acids: CASSFGTWGSPDTGELFF. CDR3 DNA: TGTGCCAGCAGCTTCGGAACGTGGGGGAGTCCGGACACCGGGGAGCTGTTTTTT.

At least ten counts were recorded for this clone. The chain couples TRBV20-1 to TRBJ1-2, with unresolved D. Germline lookup yields CDR1 DFQATT and CDR2 SNEGSKA (reference sequence). V gave up 3 bases and J gave up 8 bases, with 19 bases separating them. The length of the CDR3 is 14 residues. Written as DNA, the CDR3 is TGCAGTGCTAGGTCGGAGCCGGGAGTGGGCGGCTACACCTTC. Residues: CSARSEPGVGGYTF.

This clone was detected many times. The chain links TRBV30 to TRBJ2-3; D is uncertain. The CDR3 is 13 amino acids. Per the germline V gene, CDR1 is GTSNPN and CDR2 is SVGIG (reference sequence). With 0 bases removed from V and 3 bases from J, the gap between germline ends came to 7 bases. The CDR3 sequence: CAWSVAGTDTQYF. In DNA form, the CDR3 reads TGTGCCTGGAGTGTCGCCGGGACAGATACGCAGTATTTT.

V gene TRBV11-2 combines with J gene TRBJ2-3; 15 nucleotides match TRBD2. In germline, CDR1 is SGHAT, CDR2 FQNNGV. V lost 5 bases and J lost 5; bases outside the gene matches: 5. The CDR3 loop spans 16 amino acids. CDR3: CASSHWTSGGEDTQYF. As DNA, the CDR3 is TGTGCCAGCAGCCACTGGACTAGCGGGGGGGAAGATACGCAGTATTTT.

The table lists this clone with many counts. The chain is built from TRBV11-2 and TRBJ1-3; TRBD1 matches 9 bases. Germline assignment: CDR1 SGHAT and CDR2 FQNNGV. V dropped 2 bases and J dropped 2; count of bases not matched to a gene: 4. This CDR3 contains 16 residues. This chain's CDR3 is CASSLRGQGAGNTIYF. The CDR3 DNA is TGTGCCAGCAGCTTAAGGGGACAGGGCGCTGGAAACACCATATATTTT.

This clone has only a few counts. The chain carries TRBV27 and TRBJ2-3; 7 bases align to TRBD2. The CDR3 totals 13 residues. The V gene's germline CDR1 is MNHEY and CDR2 SMNVEV (reference sequence). V gave up 7 bases and J gave up 4 bases; unmatched junction bases: 5. The CDR3 coding sequence is TGTGCCAGCATTTCTGCGGGGGCAGATACGCAGTATTTT. This codes for CASISAGADTQYF.

The J gene is TRBJ1-1, the V gene TRBV25-1; no clear D gene. This CDR3 has 11 amino acids. CDR1 is MGHDK, CDR2 SYGVNS, per germline. With 6 bases removed from V and 0 bases from J, the gap between germline ends came to 2 bases. The CDR3 DNA reads TGTGCCAGCAGCCTGAACACTGAAGCTTTCTTT. Translated: CASSLNTEAFF.

This clone occurred a few times. The chain links TRBV6-1 to TRBJ2-3; 11 bases agree with TRBD1. After removal of 5 bases from V and 0 bases from J, the junction contained 4 bases not matched to a gene. CDR3 length: 16 amino acids. Per the germline V gene, CDR1 is MNHNS and CDR2 is SASEGT. DNA of the CDR3: TGTGCCAGCAGTACCCGGACAGGGGGCAGCACAGATACGCAGTATTTT. Amino acid sequence: CASSTRTGGSTDTQYF.

The CDR3: CASSQAGRGLNGYTF. CDR3 DNA: TGCGCCAGCAGCCAGGCAGGGCGGGGACTAAATGGCTACACCTTC. V usage is TRBV5-1 and J usage is TRBJ1-2; possible D gene TRBD1, 5 bases. This CDR3 is built from 15 residues. V lost 4 bases to trimming and J lost 6 bases, with 19 bases between them. Germline V gene sequence: CDR1 SGHRS, CDR2 YFSETQ.

In this sample, this clone turned up a few times. The J gene is TRBJ2-7, the V gene TRBV6-2 or TRBV6-3, with 9 bases fitting TRBD1. There are 13 residues in the CDR3. Germline values: CDR1 MNHEY, CDR2 SVGEGT. With 5 bases clipped from V and 3 bases from J, the junction kept 2 bases outside the gene matches. Written as DNA, the CDR3 is TGTGCCAGCAGTCGGGACAGGGACTACGAGCAGTACTTC. Residues: CASSRDRDYEQYF.

Comment on this clone: A clone one base away is much larger, so this may be a read error. Other DNA sequences within the sample encode an identical CDR3. CDR3 sequence reads: CSGRDKVSDTQYF. The CDR3 DNA reads TGCAGCGGCCGGGACAAAGTCTCAGATACTCAGTATTTT. V gene TRBV29-1 combines with J gene TRBJ2-3, with D possibly matching TRBD1 (6 bases). CDR1 is SQVTM and CDR2 is ANQGSEA in the germline V gene. There are 13 residues in the CDR3.

The rearrangement joins TRBV27 to TRBJ2-3; no clear D gene. Germline V lookup: CDR1 MNHEY, CDR2 SMNVEV (reference sequence). The CDR3 has 11 residues. Written as DNA, the CDR3 is TGTTCCATTAAAGTCACAGATACGCAGTATTTT. Its translation: CSIKVTDTQYF.